The entry below describes one TCR beta chain. CDR1 and CDR2 from the germline V gene are LGHNA and YSLEER. The CDR3 is made up of 16 amino acids. The V gene lost 1 base and the J gene lost 4 bases, with 11 bases spanning the gap. This sample is drawn from a study of blood T cell repertoires in COVID-19. Turning to the study itself: Acute-phase and convalescent COVID-19 samples originated in the United States, Italy and Spain.

In the source study's methods: Counts of nucleated cells, estimated from reference gene primer amplification, were obtained. Sequenced by immunoSEQ multiplex PCR; TCRdb stores in-frame clones only, minus some. The V and J calls and clone size are taken from that table; D and trimming were inferred from the DNA. The sample lists 120,000 to 150,000 clones; about nine tenths were seen once. This chain links TRBV4-3 with TRBJ1-6; D unclear. This sequence was found in a man aged 50-59 years with active or convalescent COVID-19. The sequencing input was peripheral blood. The CDR3 coding sequence is TGCGCCAGCAGCCAAGGAGTCTCTTTTTATAATTCACCCCTCCACTTT. Residues: CASSQGVSFYNSPLHF.